The 13 T cell receptor beta chains below all came from one sample that was sequenced in a study of blood T cell repertoires in COVID-19. TCRdb's copy holds only in-frame clones and misses some; the assay was immunoSEQ multiplex PCR. The data show under 400,000 clones, roughly 85% seen once. Material for sequencing was PBMCs or T cells enriched from blood (not recorded which). These TCRs come from a middle-aged woman with acute COVID-19.

This clone was observed a single time. The rearrangement uses TRBV7-8 and TRBJ2-2; 7 bases fit TRBD2. Germline V gene data show CDR1 as SGHVS and CDR2 as FQNEAQ. This CDR3 is 16 amino acids long. Germline trimming cut 1 base from V and 0 bases from J; bases unmatched to any gene: 2. In nucleotides, the CDR3 is TGTGCCAGCAGCTTAGGGGAGGGCACGAACACCGGGGAGCTGTTTTTT. Translating it yields CASSLGEGTNTGELFF.

V and J are TRBV4-3 and TRBJ1-2, with unresolved D. V dropped 0 bases and J dropped 8 bases, with 19 bases sitting between them. The CDR3 is 16 amino acids. CDR1 is LGHNA, CDR2 YSLEER, per germline. The CDR3 loop reads CASSQDLRERLEGYTF. CDR3 nucleotides: TGCGCCAGCAGCCAAGATTTGAGGGAAAGGTTAGAAGGCTACACCTTC.

The V gene is TRBV18, the J gene TRBJ1-6; no definite D call. This CDR3 has 15 amino acids. Germline assignment: CDR1 KGHSH and CDR2 LQKENI. Trimming cost V 3 bases and J 3 bases, with 9 bases left between them. In DNA form, the CDR3 reads TGTGCCAGCTCACCCAACAGCCTCTATAATTCACCCCTCCACTTT. Translating it yields CASSPNSLYNSPLHF.

This clone was picked up a small number of times. The rearrangement joins TRBV2 to TRBJ2-7, with 9 bases matching TRBD1. V was clipped by 7 bases and J by 1 base; unmatched bases: 11. Germline V CDR1 and CDR2: SNHLY, FYNNEI. CDR3 length equals 16 residues. CDR3 DNA: TGTGCCAGCAAAGGATCCCTGGGGACAGGGTCCTACGAGCAGTACTTC. Translated, it gives CASKGSLGTGSYEQYF.

The gene calls are TRBV15 and TRBJ2-1, with 8 bases lining up with TRBD2. CDR3 length equals 15 residues. In germline, CDR1 is LNHNV, CDR2 YYDKDF (reference sequence). The V gene end was trimmed by 4 bases and the J gene end by 9 bases; junction bases not matched to a gene: 11. The CDR3 spells CATSNSGTSHLEQFF. CDR3 DNA: TGTGCCACCAGCAATTCCGGGACTAGTCACCTTGAGCAGTTCTTC.

The chain joins TRBV6-5 to TRBJ1-1, with TRBD1 matching 10 bases. The V segment lost 6 bases and the J segment 4 bases; nucleotides outside the gene matches: 8. This CDR3 has 15 residues. CDR1 is MNHEY and CDR2 is SVGAGI in the germline V gene. CDR3 DNA sequence: TGTGCCAGCAGCCCGGGTTGGACAGGGGGCACTGAAGCTTTCTTT. Translation: CASSPGWTGGTEAFF.

This clone showed up just a few times. This chain links TRBV18 with TRBJ1-6, with D unclear. Germline CDR1 is KGHSH and CDR2 is LQKENI. Between the trimmed V and J ends, which lost 4 bases and 8 bases, there was a span of 12 bases. The CDR3 totals 14 residues. The CDR3 sequence: CASSQEYADSPLHF. As DNA, the CDR3 is TGTGCCAGCTCACAAGAGTATGCGGATTCACCCCTCCACTTT. Drawing the rest from reference TRBV18 and TRBJ1-6, the complete variable domain is NAGVMQNPRHLVRRRGQEARLRCSPMKGHSHVYWYRQLPEEGLKFMVYLQKENIIDESGMPKERFSAEFPKEGPSILRIQQVVRGDSAAYFCASSQEYADSPLHFGNGTRLTVT.

This clone turned up a few times. The same CDR3 can be traced to other DNA sequences in this sample. The J gene is TRBJ2-7, the V gene TRBV4-1, with TRBD2 matching over 10 bases. J was trimmed by 4 bases and V by 0 bases; bases with no gene match: 6. The CDR3 runs to 16 residues. CDR1 is MGHRA and CDR2 is YSYEKL in the germline V gene. The CDR3 bases are TGCGCCAGCAGCCAAGATTCTAGCGGGAGATCGTACGAGCAGTACTTC. Protein product: CASSQDSSGRSYEQYF.

The rearrangement links TRBV6-5 to TRBJ2-2; a weak D match, TRBD2 (6 bases). Per the germline V gene, CDR1 is MNHEY and CDR2 is SVGAGI. This CDR3 has 14 residues. V was trimmed by 2 bases and J by 4 bases, leaving 8 bases between them. This CDR3 reads CASSYMGGTGELFF. DNA of the CDR3: TGTGCCAGCAGTTACATGGGAGGCACCGGGGAGCTGTTTTTT.

The chain recombines TRBV27 with TRBJ1-1, with 8 positions matching TRBD1. The germline V gene has CDR1 MNHEY and CDR2 SMNVEV (reference sequence). Germline trimming cut 3 bases from V and 5 bases from J; bases unmatched to any gene: 5. This CDR3 spans 14 amino acids. CDR3 nucleotide sequence: TGTGCCAGCAGTTTGATACAGGGGGGGACTGAAGCTTTCTTT. Protein sequence: CASSLIQGGTEAFF.

The V gene is TRBV6-5, the J gene TRBJ2-7; D remains ambiguous. The germline V gene has CDR1 MNHEY and CDR2 SVGAGI. The CDR3 consists of 12 residues. V was shortened by 6 bases and J by 4 bases, with 10 bases between the two germline ends. The CDR3 region has the DNA TGTGCCAGCAGCTTGGCCTCATACGAGCAGTACTTC. It encodes CASSLASYEQYF.

The chain is built from TRBV6-4 and TRBJ1-3; D may be TRBD1 (6 bases). The V end lost 10 bases, the J end lost 0 bases, and 16 bases lay between the germline ends. Germline assignment: CDR1 MRHNA and CDR2 SNTAGT. The CDR3 is 15 amino acids. Here the CDR3 reads CATPGGFPSGNTIYF. The CDR3 nucleotides are TGTGCCACCCCTGGGGGCTTCCCCTCTGGAAACACCATATATTTT.

The CDR3 DNA follows: TGCGCCAGCAAAGTCTCGGGACAGGGGGCCTACGAGCAGTACTTC. Its translation is CASKVSGQGAYEQYF. The rearrangement uses TRBV5-1 and TRBJ2-7; 11 bases align to TRBD1. The germline gives CDR1 SGHRS, CDR2 YFSETQ. Trimming cost V 6 bases and J 2 bases; bases outside gene matches: 7. CDR3 length equals 15 residues.